Each of the 8 T cell receptor beta chains below was sequenced from the same sample in a study of cytomegalovirus exposure and HLA in healthy donors. PCR used 60 Vbeta primers and 13 Jbeta primers. Assay: immunoSEQ multiplex PCR; the TCRdb copy retains only in-frame clones and omits some. The sample records 150,000 to 200,000 clones, over 60% being singletons. Sequenced input: PBMCs. These receptors originate from a woman aged 45-60 years in good health and CMV-seronegative.

V and J are TRBV19 and TRBJ2-5; the D is unclear. Germline CDR1 reads LNHDA; CDR2 reads SQIVND (reference sequence). The length of the CDR3 is 13 residues. Trimming cost V 3 bases and J 5 bases, with 10 bases left between them. CDR3: CASSIRTRETQYF. The DNA for the CDR3 is TGTGCCAGTAGTATTCGAACTCGGGAGACCCAGTACTTC.

The chain has TRBV28 and TRBJ1-1; TRBD1 agrees at 9 bases. This CDR3 contains 14 residues. V lost 4 bases to trimming and J lost 5 bases; unmatched junction nucleotides: 5. From germline, CDR1 is MDHEN and CDR2 SYDVKM. CDR3: CASSWTGEGTEAFF. In DNA, the CDR3 is TGTGCCAGCAGTTGGACAGGGGAAGGAACTGAAGCTTTCTTT.

This rearrangement joins TRBV5-6 to TRBJ2-7; 13 bases are shared with TRBD2. Germline CDR1 is SGHDT and CDR2 is YYEEEE. Germline trimming cut 3 bases from V and 4 bases from J; bases unmatched to any gene: 7. The CDR3 runs to 16 residues. The CDR3 region is CASSSWTSGRGYEQYF. DNA of the CDR3: TGTGCCAGCAGCTCCTGGACTAGCGGGAGAGGTTACGAGCAGTACTTC.

The CDR3: CASPGQTDSEAFF. The CDR3 DNA sequence: TGTGCCAGCCCCGGACAGACCGACTCTGAAGCTTTCTTT. This sequence joins TRBV6-6 and TRBJ1-1; TRBD1 might be the D (6 bases). V was cut by 8 bases and J by 6 bases, with 16 bases left in between. The CDR3 has 13 residues. CDR1 MNHNY and CDR2 SVGAGI come from the germline V gene (reference sequence).

The V gene is TRBV4-3, the J gene TRBJ2-3, with TRBD2 as a possible D gene (7 bases). V dropped 1 base and J dropped 4 bases, with 12 bases sitting between them. Per germline, CDR1 LGHNA and CDR2 YSLEER. This CDR3 has 15 amino acids. CDR3 loop: CASSQGGGGSDTQYF. The CDR3 bases are TGCGCCAGCAGCCAAGGTGGCGGGGGCTCAGATACGCAGTATTTT.

This clone showed up just once. The chain recombines TRBV19 with TRBJ1-1; the match to TRBD1 covers 12 bases. Per germline, CDR1 LNHDA and CDR2 SQIVND (reference sequence). The V segment lost 6 bases and the J segment 4 bases; nucleotides outside the gene matches: 3. CDR3 length equals 14 residues. The CDR3 protein is CASSKGQGATEAFF. The CDR3 DNA is TGTGCCAGTAGCAAGGGACAGGGGGCCACTGAAGCTTTCTTT.

The gene calls are TRBV10-2 and TRBJ1-1, with 10 nucleotides matching TRBD1. This CDR3 comprises 13 residues. In germline, CDR1 is WSHSY, CDR2 SAAADI. V lost 6 bases, J lost 3 bases, and 1 base stayed unmatched. The chain's CDR3 is CASRGQGDTEAFF. DNA of the CDR3: TGCGCCAGCAGAGGACAGGGGGACACTGAAGCTTTCTTT.

The rearrangement joins TRBV19 to TRBJ2-7, with a possible D match to TRBD2 (5 bases). Trimming took off 1 base at V and 2 bases at J, with 9 bases between the two ends. The CDR3 runs 14 residues. Germline lookup yields CDR1 LNHDA and CDR2 SQIVND (reference sequence). CDR3 nucleotide sequence: TGTGCCAGTAGTATAGTGGCGGGTACCTACGAGCAGTACTTC. Translation gives CASSIVAGTYEQYF. Supplemented by reference TRBV19 and TRBJ2-7, the full variable domain reads DGGITQSPKYLFRKEGQNVTLSCEQNLNHDAMYWYRQDPGQGLRLIYYSQIVNDFQKGDIAEGYSVSREKKESFPLTVTSAQKNPTAFYLCASSIVAGTYEQYFGPGTRLTVT.